These T cell receptor beta chains were read from a single sample in a study of blood T cell repertoires in COVID-19. Using immunoSEQ multiplex PCR, the repertoire was profiled, and TCRdb retains in-frame clones only, with some absent. The data show 200,000 to 300,000 clones, 70% to 90% seen once. The sequenced sample consisted of peripheral blood. The receptors were gathered from a woman aged 55 to 70 with COVID-19, enrolled during active disease. Each CDR3 is given with its conserved first and last residue. A D gene is named only where the DNA matches it firmly. A clone size is listed for some rows: how often the clone was seen (once, few, many), or a class if it is expanded.

V	size	J	D	DNA	CDR3
TRBV5-1	.	TRBJ2-3	.	TGCGCCAGCAGCTTGGACCGGCGGGTTAGCACAGATACGCAGTATTTT	CASSLDRRVSTDTQYF
TRBV27	.	TRBJ2-2	.	TGTGCCAGCACCCACTACCTCCGCGGGCTAGCTGGCGGGGAGCTGTTTTTT	CASTHYLRGLAGGELFF
TRBV28	.	TRBJ1-5	.	TGTGCCAGCAGTCCCTCATCCGGGTATAGCAATCAGCCCCAGCATTTT	CASSPSSGYSNQPQHF
TRBV7-2	.	TRBJ1-1	.	TGTGCCAGCAGCTACCGTCGGGTCACTGAAGCTTTCTTT	CASSYRRVTEAFF
TRBV4-3	.	TRBJ2-3	.	TGCGCCAGCAGCCTCGGACTGTCTAGCACAGATACGCAGTATTTT	CASSLGLSSTDTQYF
TRBV6-1	.	TRBJ2-3	TRBD2	TGTGCCAGCAGTGGAGCGGGGGCCCACACAGATACGCAGTATTTT	CASSGAGAHTDTQYF
TRBV6-6	.	TRBJ2-1	TRBD1	TGTGCCAGCATTCTTTCCCGGGACAGCTTTCAGTTCTTC	CASILSRDSFQFF
TRBV18	.	TRBJ2-3	.	TGTGCCAGCTCACCACCGGGTGGGAGGAGCACAGATACGCAGTATTTT	CASSPPGGRSTDTQYF
TRBV2	.	TRBJ1-1	.	TGTGCCGGCCAGGAGGTCACTGAAGCTTTCTTT	CAGQEVTEAFF
TRBV3-1/TRBV3-2	few	TRBJ1-2	.	TGTGCCAGCAGCCAAGCTACAATCGGTGGGGAGACAAGGTCGAACGGCTATGGCTACACCTTC	CASSQATIGGETRSNGYGYTF
TRBV19	.	TRBJ1-2	.	TGTGCCAGTAGTTTGGGACTGATTAACTATGGCTACACCTTC	CASSLGLINYGYTF
TRBV7-9	.	TRBJ2-1	TRBD2	TGTGCCAGCAGCTTACCCGGACTAGCGGGAGGTGGCAATGAGCAGTTCTTC	CASSLPGLAGGGNEQFF
TRBV19	.	TRBJ1-5	.	TGTGCCAGTAGTATTGGGACAATGGAAAATCAGCCCCAGCATTTT	CASSIGTMENQPQHF
TRBV28	.	TRBJ2-7	.	TGTGCCAGCAGTCTCCTATCGAGGGGACTGACCGATGAGCAGTACTTC	CASSLLSRGLTDEQYF
TRBV6-2/TRBV6-3	.	TRBJ2-7	TRBD2	TGTGCCAGCAGTTACGAGTCCGGCGGGGGAGATACCTACGAGCAGTACTTC	CASSYESGGGDTYEQYF
TRBV19	.	TRBJ1-6	TRBD1	TGTGCCAGTAGTCTCGACAGGGGCGGAGGTTCACCCCTCCACTTT	CASSLDRGGGSPLHF
TRBV4-1	once	TRBJ2-1	.	TGCGCCAGCAGCCAGGAGCGGGCCTCCTACAATGAGCAGTTCTTC	CASSQERASYNEQFF
TRBV11-3	.	TRBJ2-7	TRBD1	TGTGCCAGCAGCTTAGGTACAGGGGCTGCTTACGAGCAGTACTTC	CASSLGTGAAYEQYF
TRBV30	few	TRBJ2-1	TRBD2	TGTGCCTGGATACTAGCGGGAGGTCTCTCCTACAATGAGCAGTTCTTC	CAWILAGGLSYNEQFF
TRBV6-5	.	TRBJ2-6	.	TGTGCCAGCAGATCCAGGGGCTCTGGGGCCAACGTCCTGACTTTC	CASRSRGSGANVLTF
TRBV7-2	.	TRBJ1-2	.	TGTGCCAGCAGCTTAGAGTCTCGGAGTGGCTACACCTTC	CASSLESRSGYTF
TRBV7-2	.	TRBJ1-1	.	TGTGCCAGCAGCCCCGAGATTTGGACTGAAGCTTTCTTT	CASSPEIWTEAFF
TRBV18	.	TRBJ1-6	TRBD1	TGTGCCAGCTCACCACCGACAGGGAATAATTCACCCCTCCACTTT	CASSPPTGNNSPLHF
TRBV19	.	TRBJ2-3	TRBD1	TGTGCCAGTAGACCGACAGGGGGGGCAGATACGCAGTATTTT	CASRPTGGADTQYF
TRBV6-1	.	TRBJ1-1	TRBD1	TGTGCCAGCAGTGAGTACAGGGACAGGGAGTTT	CASSEYRDREF
TRBV6-5	.	TRBJ2-5	TRBD2	TGTGCCAGCAGTTACGCAGCGGGAGGGCCGCAGACCCAGTACTTC	CASSYAAGGPQTQYF
TRBV4-3	few	TRBJ1-1	.	TGCGCCAGCAGCCAAGTTGAGAGGAGCACTGAAGCTTTCTTT	CASSQVERSTEAFF
TRBV5-1	.	TRBJ1-2	.	TGCGCCAGCAGCCCGGTGCCAGGGAACTATGGCTACACCTTC	CASSPVPGNYGYTF
TRBV30	once	TRBJ2-1	.	TGTGCCTGGAGTACAGGGTCCTACAATGAGCAGTTCTTC	CAWSTGSYNEQFF
TRBV6-5	.	TRBJ2-7	TRBD2	TGTGCCAGCACCCTCCTTTCCTCGGGGGGCTACGAGCAGTACTTC	CASTLLSSGGYEQYF
TRBV28	.	TRBJ2-4	.	TGTGCCAGTACCCCGGCGGACAAAAACATTCAGTACTTC	CASTPADKNIQYF
TRBV5-1	few	TRBJ2-1	TRBD1	TGCGCCAGCAGCCCTGGACAGGGGGCGCGTAATGAGCAGTTCTTC	CASSPGQGARNEQFF
TRBV27	few	TRBJ1-6	.	TGTGCCAGCAGTTCGATGGACCTGGGAGGCATCAAGTCCTATAATTCACCCCTCCACTTT	CASSSMDLGGIKSYNSPLHF
TRBV5-5	.	TRBJ2-2	.	TGTGCCAGCAGCTTGACACAGACCGGGGAGCTGTTTTTT	CASSLTQTGELFF
TRBV29-1	.	TRBJ2-5	.	TGCAGCGTCTTGTCGGTTGGAGAGACCCAGTACTTC	CSVLSVGETQYF
TRBV4-2	.	TRBJ2-7	TRBD2	TGTGCCAGCAGCCAAGAGGGGTCGGGTTGGACTAGCGGGAGCTCCTACGAGCAGTACTTC	CASSQEGSGWTSGSSYEQYF
TRBV19	.	TRBJ2-1	.	TGTGCCAGTAGTATAGCTCGTATCGGCTACAATGAGCAGTTCTTC	CASSIARIGYNEQFF
TRBV18	.	TRBJ2-2	.	TGTGCCAGCTCACAACGGACAGCCAACACCGGGGAGCTGTTTTTT	CASSQRTANTGELFF
TRBV19	.	TRBJ1-4	.	TGTGCCAGTAGTATAAGGGACTCGAATGAAAAACTGTTTTTT	CASSIRDSNEKLFF
TRBV6-5	.	TRBJ2-2	TRBD2	TGTGCCAGCAGTTCCGGGACTAGCGGGTACACCGGGGAGCTGTTTTTT	CASSSGTSGYTGELFF
TRBV3-1/TRBV3-2	.	TRBJ2-2	TRBD2	TGTGCCAGCAGACGACTAGCGGGAGGGCTCAGCACCGGGGAGCTGTTTTTT	CASRRLAGGLSTGELFF
TRBV7-9	.	TRBJ1-2	TRBD1	TGTGCCAGCAGCTTACCGGGACAGCACATCTATGGCTACACCTTC	CASSLPGQHIYGYTF
TRBV7-3	.	TRBJ1-1	.	TGTGCCAGCAGCTTAACGGGCCCCGCAGGAGCTTTCTTT	CASSLTGPAGAFF
TRBV10-1	few	TRBJ2-1	TRBD2	TGCGCCAGCAGTGAGTCGGGAGGGAGAGGTGAGCAGTTCTTC	CASSESGGRGEQFF
TRBV9	.	TRBJ2-2	.	TGTGCCAGCAGCCCCCTGGTAGGGAGCACCGGGGAGCTGTTTTTT	CASSPLVGSTGELFF
TRBV5-1	.	TRBJ1-3	.	TGCGCCAGCAGCTTGGATGGCCAGGTTGGAAACACCATATATTTT	CASSLDGQVGNTIYF
TRBV5-1	.	TRBJ2-2	TRBD1	TGCGCCAGCAGCTTGGCCAGGGGGCAAGGCGGGGAGCTGTTTTTT	CASSLARGQGGELFF
TRBV29-1	.	TRBJ2-3	TRBD2	TGCAGCGTTGATGGCCTAGCGGGACGTAGCACAGATACGCAGTATTTT	CSVDGLAGRSTDTQYF
TRBV27	.	TRBJ1-5	.	TGTGCCAGCAGTTTATTGAGCGGACTTAGCAATCAGCCCCAGCATTTT	CASSLLSGLSNQPQHF
TRBV7-9	.	TRBJ1-1	.	TGTGCCAGCAGCAGTAGGAGGAACACTGAAGCTTTCTTT	CASSSRRNTEAFF
TRBV29-1	.	TRBJ2-7	.	TGCAGCGTCGCTCCCAGCTACGAGCAGTACTTC	CSVAPSYEQYF
TRBV28	.	TRBJ1-6	TRBD1	TGTGCCAGCGCGAAACAGGGGAATAATTCACCCCTCCACTTT	CASAKQGNNSPLHF
TRBV5-1	.	TRBJ2-1	.	TGCGCCAGCAAGGCCACAGTCAGCGGGTTCAGCTCCTACAATGAGCAGTTCTTC	CASKATVSGFSSYNEQFF
TRBV11-2	.	TRBJ2-4	TRBD2	TGTGCCAGCAGCTTATTACCTAGCGGGATCAAAAACATTCAGTACTTC	CASSLLPSGIKNIQYF
TRBV13	.	TRBJ1-2	TRBD1	TGTGCCAGCAGCACCACAGGGGCCGATGGCTACACCTTC	CASSTTGADGYTF